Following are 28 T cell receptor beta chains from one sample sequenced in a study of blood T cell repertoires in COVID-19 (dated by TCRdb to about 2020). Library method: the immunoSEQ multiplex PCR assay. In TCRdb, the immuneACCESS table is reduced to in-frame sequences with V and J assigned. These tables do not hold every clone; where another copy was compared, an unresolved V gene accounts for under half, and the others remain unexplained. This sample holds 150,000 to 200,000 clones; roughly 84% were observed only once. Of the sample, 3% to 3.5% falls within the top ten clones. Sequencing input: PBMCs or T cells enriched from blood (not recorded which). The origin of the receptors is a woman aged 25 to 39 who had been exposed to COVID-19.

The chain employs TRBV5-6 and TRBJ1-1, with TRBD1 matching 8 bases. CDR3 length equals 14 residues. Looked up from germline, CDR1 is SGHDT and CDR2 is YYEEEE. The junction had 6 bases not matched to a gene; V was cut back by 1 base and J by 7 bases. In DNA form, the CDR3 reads TGTGCCAGCAGCTTGTTCAGGGGGCAGAATGAAGCTTTCTTT. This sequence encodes CASSLFRGQNEAFF.

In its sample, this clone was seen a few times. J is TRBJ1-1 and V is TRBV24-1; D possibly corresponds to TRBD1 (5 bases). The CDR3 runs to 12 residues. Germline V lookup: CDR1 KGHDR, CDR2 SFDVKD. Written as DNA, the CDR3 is TGTGCTTTCGGGGGGATGTGCACTGAAGCTTTCTTT. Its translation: CAFGGMCTEAFF.

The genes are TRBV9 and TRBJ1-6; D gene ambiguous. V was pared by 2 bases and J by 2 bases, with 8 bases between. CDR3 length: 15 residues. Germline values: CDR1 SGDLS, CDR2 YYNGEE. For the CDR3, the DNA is TGTGCCAGCAGCGTCCGGGAGACCTATAATTCACCCCTCCACTTT. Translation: CASSVRETYNSPLHF.

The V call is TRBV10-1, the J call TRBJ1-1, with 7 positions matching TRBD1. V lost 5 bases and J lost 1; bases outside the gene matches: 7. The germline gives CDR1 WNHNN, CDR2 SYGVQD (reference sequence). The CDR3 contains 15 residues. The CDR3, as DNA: TGCGCCAGCAGTACCACAGGGGACGGGAACACTGAAGCTTTCTTT. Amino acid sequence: CASSTTGDGNTEAFF.

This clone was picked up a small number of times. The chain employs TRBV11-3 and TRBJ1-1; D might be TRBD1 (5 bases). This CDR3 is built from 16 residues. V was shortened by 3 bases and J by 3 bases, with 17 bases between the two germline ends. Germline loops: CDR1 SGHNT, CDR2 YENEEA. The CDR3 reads CASSLGLGGRDTEAFF. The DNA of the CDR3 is TGTGCCAGCAGCTTGGGACTGGGGGGGAGAGACACTGAAGCTTTCTTT.

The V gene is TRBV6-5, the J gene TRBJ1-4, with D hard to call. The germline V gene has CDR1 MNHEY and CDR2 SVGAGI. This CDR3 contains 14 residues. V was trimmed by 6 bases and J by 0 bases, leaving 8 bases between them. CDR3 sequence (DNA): TGTGCCAGCAGATTACTAGCAACTAATGAAAAACTGTTTTTT. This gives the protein CASRLLATNEKLFF.

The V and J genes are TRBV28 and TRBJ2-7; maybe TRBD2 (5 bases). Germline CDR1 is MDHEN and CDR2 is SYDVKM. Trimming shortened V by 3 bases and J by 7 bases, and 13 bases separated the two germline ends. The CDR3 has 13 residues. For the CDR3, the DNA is TGTGCCAGCAGTTTTCCCGGGGTACGGGAGCAGTACTTC. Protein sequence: CASSFPGVREQYF. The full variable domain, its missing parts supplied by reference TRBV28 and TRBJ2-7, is DVKVTQSSRYLVKRTGEKVFLECVQDMDHENMFWYRQDPGLGLRLIYFSYDVKMKEKGDIPEGYSVSREKKERFSLILESASTNQTSMYLCASSFPGVREQYFGPGTRLTVT.

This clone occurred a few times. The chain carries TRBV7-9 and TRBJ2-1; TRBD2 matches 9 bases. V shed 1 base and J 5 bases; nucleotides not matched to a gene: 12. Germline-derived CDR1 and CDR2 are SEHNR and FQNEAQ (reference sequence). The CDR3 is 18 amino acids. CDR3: CASSLGVSGGRGNNEQFF. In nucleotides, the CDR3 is TGTGCCAGCAGCTTAGGGGTTAGCGGGGGCCGCGGGAACAATGAGCAGTTCTTC.

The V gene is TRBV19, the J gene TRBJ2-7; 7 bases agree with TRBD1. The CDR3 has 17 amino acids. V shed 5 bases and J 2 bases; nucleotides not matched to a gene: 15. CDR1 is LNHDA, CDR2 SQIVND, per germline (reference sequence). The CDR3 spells CASSPQGEGALTYEQYF. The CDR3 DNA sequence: TGTGCCAGTAGTCCTCAAGGAGAGGGGGCATTGACCTACGAGCAGTACTTC.

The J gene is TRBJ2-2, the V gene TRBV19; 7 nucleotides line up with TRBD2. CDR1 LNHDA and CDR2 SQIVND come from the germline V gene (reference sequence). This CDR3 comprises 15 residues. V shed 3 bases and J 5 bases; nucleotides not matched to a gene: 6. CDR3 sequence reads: CASSMSGLGTGELFF. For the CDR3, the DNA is TGTGCCAGTAGTATGTCCGGACTAGGGACCGGGGAGCTGTTTTTT.

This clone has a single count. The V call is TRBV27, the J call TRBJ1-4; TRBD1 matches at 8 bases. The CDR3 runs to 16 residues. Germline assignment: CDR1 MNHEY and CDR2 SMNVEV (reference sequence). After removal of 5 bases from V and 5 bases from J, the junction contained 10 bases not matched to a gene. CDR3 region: CASSRGLGQGNEKLFF. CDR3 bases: TGTGCCAGCAGTCGTGGTTTAGGACAGGGAAATGAAAAACTGTTTTTT.

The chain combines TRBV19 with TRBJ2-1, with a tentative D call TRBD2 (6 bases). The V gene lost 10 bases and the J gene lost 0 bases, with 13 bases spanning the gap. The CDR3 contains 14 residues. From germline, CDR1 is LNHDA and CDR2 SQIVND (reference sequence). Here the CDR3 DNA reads TGTGCCACCCGCTGGCGGGGCTCCTACAATGAGCAGTTCTTC. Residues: CATRWRGSYNEQFF.

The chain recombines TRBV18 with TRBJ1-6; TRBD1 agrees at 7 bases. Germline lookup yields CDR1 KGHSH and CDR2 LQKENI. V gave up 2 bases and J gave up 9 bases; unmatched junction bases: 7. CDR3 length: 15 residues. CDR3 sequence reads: CASSPKGQGVSPLHF. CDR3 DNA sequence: TGTGCCAGCTCACCAAAGGGGCAGGGGGTTTCACCCCTCCACTTT.

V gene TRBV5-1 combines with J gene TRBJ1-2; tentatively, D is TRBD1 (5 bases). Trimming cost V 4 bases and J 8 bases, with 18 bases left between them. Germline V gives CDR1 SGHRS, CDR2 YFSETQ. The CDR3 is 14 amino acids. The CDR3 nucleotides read TGCGCCAGCAGCCCGGACAACAGCATGGACGGCTACACCTTC. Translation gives CASSPDNSMDGYTF.

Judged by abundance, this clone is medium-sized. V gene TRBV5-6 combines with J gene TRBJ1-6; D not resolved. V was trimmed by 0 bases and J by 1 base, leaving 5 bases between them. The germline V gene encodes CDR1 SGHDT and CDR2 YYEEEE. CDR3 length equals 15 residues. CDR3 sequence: CASSLAGSYNSPLHF. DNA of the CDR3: TGTGCCAGCAGCTTGGCCGGGTCCTATAATTCACCCCTCCACTTT.

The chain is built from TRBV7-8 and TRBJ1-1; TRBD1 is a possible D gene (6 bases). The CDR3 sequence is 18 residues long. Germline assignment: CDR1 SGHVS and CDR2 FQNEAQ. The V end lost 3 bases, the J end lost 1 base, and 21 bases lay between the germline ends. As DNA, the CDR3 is TGTGCCAGCAGCTTCTACAGGGTAGGTTTACCGCGGAACACTGAAGCTTTCTTT. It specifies CASSFYRVGLPRNTEAFF.

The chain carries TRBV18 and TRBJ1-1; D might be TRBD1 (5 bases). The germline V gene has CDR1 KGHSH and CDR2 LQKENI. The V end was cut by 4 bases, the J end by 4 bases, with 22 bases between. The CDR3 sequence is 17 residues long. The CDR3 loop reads CASSLTPNRGRGTEAFF. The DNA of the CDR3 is TGTGCCAGCTCACTAACCCCGAACCGAGGGAGGGGCACTGAAGCTTTCTTT.

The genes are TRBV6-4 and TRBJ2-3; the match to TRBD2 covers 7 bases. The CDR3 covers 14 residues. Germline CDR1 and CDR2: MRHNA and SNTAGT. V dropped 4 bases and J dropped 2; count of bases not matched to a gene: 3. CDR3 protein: CASSGLADTDTQYF. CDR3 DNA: TGTGCCAGCAGTGGGCTAGCGGACACAGATACGCAGTATTTT.

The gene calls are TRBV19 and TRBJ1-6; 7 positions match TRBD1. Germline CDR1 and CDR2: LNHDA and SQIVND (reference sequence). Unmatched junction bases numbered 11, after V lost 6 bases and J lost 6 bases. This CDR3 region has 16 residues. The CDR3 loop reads CASRRSTDRANSPLHF. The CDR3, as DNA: TGTGCCAGTAGGCGTTCGACAGACAGGGCTAATTCACCCCTCCACTTT.

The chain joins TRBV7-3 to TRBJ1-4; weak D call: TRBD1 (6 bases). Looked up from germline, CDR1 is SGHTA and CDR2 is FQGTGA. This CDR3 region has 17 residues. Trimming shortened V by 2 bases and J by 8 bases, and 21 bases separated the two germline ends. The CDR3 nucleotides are TGTGCCAGCAGCTTAGGGGAACAGGGAGGGTGGACCGAAAAACTGTTTTTT. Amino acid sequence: CASSLGEQGGWTEKLFF. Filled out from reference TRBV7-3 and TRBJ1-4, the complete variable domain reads GAGVSQTPSNKVTEKGKYVELRCDPISGHTALYWYRQSLGQGPEFLIYFQGTGAADDSGLPNDRFFAVRPEGSVSTLKIQRTERGDSAVYLCASSLGEQGGWTEKLFFGSGTQLSVL.

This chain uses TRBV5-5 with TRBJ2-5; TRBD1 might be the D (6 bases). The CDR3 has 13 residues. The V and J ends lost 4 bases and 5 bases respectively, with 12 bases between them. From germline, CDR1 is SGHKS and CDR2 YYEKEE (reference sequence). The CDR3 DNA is TGTGCCAGCAGCATCCACAGGGAGGAGACCCAGTACTTC. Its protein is CASSIHREETQYF.

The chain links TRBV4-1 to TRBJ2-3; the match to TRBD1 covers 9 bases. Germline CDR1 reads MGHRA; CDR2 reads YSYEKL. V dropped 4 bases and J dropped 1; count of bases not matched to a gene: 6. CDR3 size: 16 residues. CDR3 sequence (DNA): TGCGCCAGCAGCCCTCCCCGGACAGGGGGCACAGATACGCAGTATTTT. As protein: CASSPPRTGGTDTQYF.

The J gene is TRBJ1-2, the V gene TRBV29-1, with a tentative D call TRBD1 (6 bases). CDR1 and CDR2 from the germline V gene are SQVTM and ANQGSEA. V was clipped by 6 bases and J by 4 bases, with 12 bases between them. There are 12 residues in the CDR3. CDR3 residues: CSVARGGYGYTF. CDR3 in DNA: TGCAGCGTCGCAAGAGGGGGCTATGGCTACACCTTC.

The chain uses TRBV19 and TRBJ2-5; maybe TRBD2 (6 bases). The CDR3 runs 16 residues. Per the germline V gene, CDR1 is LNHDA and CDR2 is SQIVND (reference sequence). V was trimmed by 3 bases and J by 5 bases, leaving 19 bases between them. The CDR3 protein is CASSIGRGRTRETQYF. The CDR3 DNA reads TGTGCCAGTAGTATTGGTCGGGGGAGGACTCGGGAGACCCAGTACTTC.

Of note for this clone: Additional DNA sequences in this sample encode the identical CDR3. CDR3 amino acids: CSVDRVNTEAFF. CDR3 DNA: TGCAGCGTTGATCGGGTGAACACTGAAGCTTTCTTT. V and J are TRBV29-1 and TRBJ1-1; the D is unclear. V was clipped by 3 bases and J by 0 bases, with 5 bases between them. The CDR3 is 12 amino acids. The germline V gene has CDR1 SQVTM and CDR2 ANQGSEA.

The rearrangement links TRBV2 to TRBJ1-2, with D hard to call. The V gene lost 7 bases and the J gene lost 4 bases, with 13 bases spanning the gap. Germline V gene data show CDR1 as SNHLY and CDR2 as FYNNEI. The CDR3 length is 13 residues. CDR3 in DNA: TGTGCCAGCAAGGGAGGCAGCAGCTATGGCTACACCTTC. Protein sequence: CASKGGSSYGYTF.

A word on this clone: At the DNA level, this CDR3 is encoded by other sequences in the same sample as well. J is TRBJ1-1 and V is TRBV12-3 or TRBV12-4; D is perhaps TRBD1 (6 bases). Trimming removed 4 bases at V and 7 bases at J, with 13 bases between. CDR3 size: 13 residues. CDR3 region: CASSSTGGLEAFF. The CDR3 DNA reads TGTGCCAGCAGTTCTACGGGGGGGCTTGAAGCTTTCTTT.

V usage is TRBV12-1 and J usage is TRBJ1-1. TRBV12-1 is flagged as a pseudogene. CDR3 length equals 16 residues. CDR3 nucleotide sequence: TGTGCCAGCAGCTTTGAATTCTCGGGAGAGAACACTGAAGCTTTCTTT. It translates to CASSFEFSGENTEAFF.